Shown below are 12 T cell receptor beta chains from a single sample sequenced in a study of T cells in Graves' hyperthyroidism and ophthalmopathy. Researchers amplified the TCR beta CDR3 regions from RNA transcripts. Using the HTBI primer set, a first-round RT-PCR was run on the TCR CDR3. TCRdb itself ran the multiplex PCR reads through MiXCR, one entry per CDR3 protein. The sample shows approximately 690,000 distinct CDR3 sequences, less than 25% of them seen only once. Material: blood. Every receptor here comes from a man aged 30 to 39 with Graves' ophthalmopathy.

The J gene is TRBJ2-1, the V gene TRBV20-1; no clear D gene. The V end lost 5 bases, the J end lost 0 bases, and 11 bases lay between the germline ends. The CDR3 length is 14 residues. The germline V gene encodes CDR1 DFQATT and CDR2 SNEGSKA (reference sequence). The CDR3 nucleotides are TGCAGTGCTCCTGTGGGCAGCTCCTACAATGAGCAGTTCTTC. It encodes CSAPVGSSYNEQFF.

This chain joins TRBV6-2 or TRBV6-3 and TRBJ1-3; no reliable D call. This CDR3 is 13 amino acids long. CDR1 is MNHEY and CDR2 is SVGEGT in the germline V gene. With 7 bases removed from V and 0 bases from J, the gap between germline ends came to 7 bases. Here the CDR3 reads CASKGNSGNTIYF. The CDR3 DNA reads TGTGCCAGCAAGGGCAACTCTGGAAACACCATATATTTT.

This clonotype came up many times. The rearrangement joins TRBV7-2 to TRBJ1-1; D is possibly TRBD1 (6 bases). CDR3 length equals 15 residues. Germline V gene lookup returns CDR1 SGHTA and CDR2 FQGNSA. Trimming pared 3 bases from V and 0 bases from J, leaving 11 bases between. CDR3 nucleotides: TGTGCCAGCAGCTTTGTGACAGGAATGAACACTGAAGCTTTCTTT. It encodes CASSFVTGMNTEAFF.

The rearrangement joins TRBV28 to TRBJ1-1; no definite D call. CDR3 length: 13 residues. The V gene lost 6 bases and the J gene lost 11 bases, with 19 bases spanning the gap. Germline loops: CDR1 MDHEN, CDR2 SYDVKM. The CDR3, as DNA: TGTGCCAGCAGCCTCGGGCAGCCGGGTTGGGCTTTCTTT. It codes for CASSLGQPGWAFF.

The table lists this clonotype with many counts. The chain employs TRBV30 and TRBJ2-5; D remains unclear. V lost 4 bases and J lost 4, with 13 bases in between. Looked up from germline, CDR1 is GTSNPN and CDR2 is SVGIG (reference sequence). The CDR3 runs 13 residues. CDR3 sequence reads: CAWTRSWGETQYF. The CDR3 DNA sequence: TGTGCCTGGACACGATCCTGGGGAGAGACCCAGTACTTC. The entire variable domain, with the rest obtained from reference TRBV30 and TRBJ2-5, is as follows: SQTIHQWPATLVQPVGSPLSLECTVEGTSNPNLYWYRQAAGRGLQLLFYSVGIGQISSEVPQNLSASRPQDRQFILSSKKLLLSDSGFYLCAWTRSWGETQYFGPGTRLLVL.

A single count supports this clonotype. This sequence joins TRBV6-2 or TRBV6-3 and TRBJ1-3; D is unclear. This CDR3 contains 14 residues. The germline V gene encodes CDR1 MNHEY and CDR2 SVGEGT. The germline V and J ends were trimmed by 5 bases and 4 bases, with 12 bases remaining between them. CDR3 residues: CASSVSAEGNTIYF. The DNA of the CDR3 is TGTGCCAGCAGTGTTTCGGCAGAAGGAAACACCATATATTTT.

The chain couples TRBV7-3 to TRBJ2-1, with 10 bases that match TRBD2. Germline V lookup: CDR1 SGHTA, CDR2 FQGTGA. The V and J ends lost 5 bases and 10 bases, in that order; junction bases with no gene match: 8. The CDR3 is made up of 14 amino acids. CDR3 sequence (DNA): TGTGCCAGCAGCCCCTCTAGCGGGAGCCGCGAGCAGTTCTTC. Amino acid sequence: CASSPSSGSREQFF.

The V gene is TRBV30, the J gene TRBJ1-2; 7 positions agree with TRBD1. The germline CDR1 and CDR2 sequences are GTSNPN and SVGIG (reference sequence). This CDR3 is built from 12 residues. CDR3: CARGRGDYGYTF. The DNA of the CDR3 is TGTGCTAGAGGCAGGGGGGACTATGGCTACACCTTC.

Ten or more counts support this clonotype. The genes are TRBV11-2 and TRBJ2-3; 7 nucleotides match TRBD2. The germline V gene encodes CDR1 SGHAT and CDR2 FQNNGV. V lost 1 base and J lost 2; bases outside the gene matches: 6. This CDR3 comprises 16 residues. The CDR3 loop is CASSLGVAGHTDTQYF. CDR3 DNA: TGTGCCAGCAGCTTAGGGGTAGCGGGCCACACAGATACGCAGTATTTT.

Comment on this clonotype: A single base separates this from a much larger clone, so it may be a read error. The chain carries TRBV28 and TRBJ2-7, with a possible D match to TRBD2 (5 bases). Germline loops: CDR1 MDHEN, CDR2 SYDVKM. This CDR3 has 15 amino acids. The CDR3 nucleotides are TGTGTCAGCAGTCAGCTCTCCCGGGACTCCTACGAGCAGTACTTC. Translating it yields CVSSQLSRDSYEQYF.

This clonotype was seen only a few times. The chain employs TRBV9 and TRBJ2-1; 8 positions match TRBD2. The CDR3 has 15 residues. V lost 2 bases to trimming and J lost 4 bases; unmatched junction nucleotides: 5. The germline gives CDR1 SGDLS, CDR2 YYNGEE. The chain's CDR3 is CASSVAGGGYNEQFF. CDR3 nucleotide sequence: TGTGCCAGCAGCGTTGCGGGGGGCGGATACAATGAGCAGTTCTTC. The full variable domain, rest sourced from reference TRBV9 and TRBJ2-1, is DSGVTQTPKHLITATGQRVTLRCSPRSGDLSVYWYQQSLDQGLQFLIQYYNGEERAKGNILERFSAQQFPDLHSELNLSSLELGDSALYFCASSVAGGGYNEQFFGPGTRLTVL.

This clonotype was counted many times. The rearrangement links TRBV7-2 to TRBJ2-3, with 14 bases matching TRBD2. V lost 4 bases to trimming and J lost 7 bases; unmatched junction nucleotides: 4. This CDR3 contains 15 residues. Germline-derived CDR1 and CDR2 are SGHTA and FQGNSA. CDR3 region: CASSSGTSGRYTQYF. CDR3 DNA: TGTGCCAGCAGCTCTGGGACTAGCGGGAGATATACGCAGTATTTT.